The text below deals with one T cell receptor beta chain. There were TCR beta CDR3 regions amplified from RNA transcripts. Carried out on the TCR CDR3, a first-round RT-PCR used the HTBI primer set. MiXCR, applied by TCRdb to the multiplex PCR reads, yields one record per CDR3 protein. The table records approximately 520,000 distinct CDR3 sequences, less than 25% of them present only once. These data are taken from a study of T cells in Graves' hyperthyroidism and ophthalmopathy. PBMCs were derived from 7.5 to 10 ml fresh peripheral blood. J gave up 3 bases and V 8 bases, and 12 bases lay outside the gene matches. This CDR3 region has 16 residues. Germline assignment: CDR1 SQVTM and CDR2 ANQGSEA.

This chain uses TRBV29-1 with TRBJ1-6; 8 bases match TRBD1. The receptor was derived from a man between 18 and 29 years old with Graves' hyperthyroidism. Input material: blood. The CDR3 DNA is TGCAGCATATCGGACAGGGCTCGTCTCTATAATTCACCCCTCCACTTT. It encodes CSISDRARLYNSPLHF.